The 2 T cell receptor beta chains presented below share a single source sample, sequenced in a study of technical replicates of blood from a few donors. The repertoire was sequenced with immunoSEQ multiplex PCR; TCRdb's copy has only in-frame clones and lacks some. The table shows 75,000 to 100,000 clones, with roughly 94% occurring only once. The sequenced sample consisted of T cells isolated from PBMCs. All receptors come from a human donor in good health.

This rearrangement joins TRBV29-1 to TRBJ1-1, with TRBD1 matching 7 bases. Germline V lookup: CDR1 SQVTM, CDR2 ANQGSEA. After removal of 3 bases from V and 0 bases from J, the junction contained 10 bases not matched to a gene. The CDR3 totals 16 residues. CDR3 in amino acids: CSVDPTGTAVNTEAFF. CDR3 DNA: TGCAGCGTTGATCCAACCGGGACAGCTGTGAACACTGAAGCTTTCTTT.

The J gene is TRBJ2-5, the V gene TRBV19; the D gene is possibly TRBD1 (5 bases). Trimming removed 4 bases from V and 0 bases from J, with 9 bases in between. The CDR3 loop spans 14 amino acids. Germline assignment: CDR1 LNHDA and CDR2 SQIVND (reference sequence). CDR3 nucleotides: TGTGCCAGTAGTAAGGACACGTACCAAGAGACCCAGTACTTC. It is translated as CASSKDTYQETQYF.